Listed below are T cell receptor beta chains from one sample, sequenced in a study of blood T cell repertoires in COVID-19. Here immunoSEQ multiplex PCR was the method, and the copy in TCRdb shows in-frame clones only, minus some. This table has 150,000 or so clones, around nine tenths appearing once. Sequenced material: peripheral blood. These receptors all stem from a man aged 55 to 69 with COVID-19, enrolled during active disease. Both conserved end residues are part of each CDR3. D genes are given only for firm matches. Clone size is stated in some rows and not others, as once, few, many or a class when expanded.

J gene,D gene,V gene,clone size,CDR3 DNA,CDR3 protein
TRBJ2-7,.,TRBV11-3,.,TGTGCCAGCAGCTTAGACGGCAATGGGCCTTACGAGCAGTACTTC,CASSLDGNGPYEQYF
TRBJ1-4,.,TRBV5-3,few,TGTGCCAGAAGGGAGCGTATTATTAATGAAAAACTGTTTTTT,CARRERIINEKLFF
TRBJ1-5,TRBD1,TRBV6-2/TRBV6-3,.,TGTGCCAGCAGTTATTGGGGGACAGGGAATCAGCCCCAGCATTTT,CASSYWGTGNQPQHF
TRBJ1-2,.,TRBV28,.,TGTGCCAGCAGTTTATTGGAGTATGGCTACACCTTC,CASSLLEYGYTF
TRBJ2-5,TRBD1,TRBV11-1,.,TGTGCCAGCAGTTTAGGACAGGGGAGGGAAGAGACCCAGTACTTC,CASSLGQGREETQYF
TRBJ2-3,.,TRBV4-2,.,TGTGCCAGCAGCCAAGAAGGGGGGGGCCGCACAGATACGCAGTATTTT,CASSQEGGGRTDTQYF
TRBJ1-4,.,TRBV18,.,TGTGCCAGCTCATCAGGGGCAACTAATGAAAAACTGTTTTTT,CASSSGATNEKLFF
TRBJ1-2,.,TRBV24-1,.,TGTGCCACCAGTGATATAAGGGGTAACTATGGCTACACCTTC,CATSDIRGNYGYTF
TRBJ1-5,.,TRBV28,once,TGTGCCAGCAGTTTTGAGCCCCAAAGCAATCAGCCCCAGCATTTT,CASSFEPQSNQPQHF
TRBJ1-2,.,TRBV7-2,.,TGTGCCAGCTGCAAGGGAGCGAGCTATGGCTACACCTTC,CASCKGASYGYTF
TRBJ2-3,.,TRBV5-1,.,TGCGCCAGCAGCTTGACCAGGGATAGCACAGATACGCAGTATTTT,CASSLTRDSTDTQYF
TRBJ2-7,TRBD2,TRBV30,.,TGTGCCTGGAGTGTTAAGCGGGAGACCTACGAGCAGTACTTC,CAWSVKRETYEQYF
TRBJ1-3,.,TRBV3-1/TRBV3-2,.,TGTGCCAGCAGCCAAAAACTGCGACAAAAATCTGGAAACACCATATATTTT,CASSQKLRQKSGNTIYF
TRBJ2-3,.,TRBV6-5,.,TGTGCCAGCAGTTACTCGAGGGTTGGGGATACGCAGTATTTT,CASSYSRVGDTQYF
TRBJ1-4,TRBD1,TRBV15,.,TGTGCCACCAGCAGAGATCAGGACAGGGGTGAAAAACTGTTTTTT,CATSRDQDRGEKLFF
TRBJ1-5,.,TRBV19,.,TGTGCCAGTAGTATAGCACGGGGTAGCAATCAGCCCCAGCATTTT,CASSIARGSNQPQHF
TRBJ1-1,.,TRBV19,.,TGTGCCAGTAGTACCCGGGGGAGACCAATTGAAGCTTTCTTT,CASSTRGRPIEAFF